These 25 T cell receptor beta chains were all obtained from the same sample, sequenced in a study of CD8 T cells in Susac syndrome. Random hexamers were used to reverse transcribe roughly 0.45 to 1 ug of RNA. TCRdb re-called the immunoSEQ multiplex PCR reads through MiXCR, storing one row per CDR3 protein. The table lists over 150,000 distinct CDR3 sequences, nearly 95% of them singletons. The sequencing sample was made of CD4+ T cells from PBMCs. The source is a human donor with multiple sclerosis.

V gene TRBV29-1 combines with J gene TRBJ2-5, with D unclear. Trimming removed 5 bases from V and 0 bases from J, with 7 bases in between. CDR3 length: 12 amino acids. CDR1 is SQVTM, CDR2 ANQGSEA, per germline. CDR3 sequence: CSVRIYQETQYF. The CDR3, as DNA: TGCAGCGTTAGGATCTACCAAGAGACCCAGTACTTC.

V gene TRBV11-2 combines with J gene TRBJ1-6; D gene uncertain. This CDR3 region has 12 residues. V was trimmed by 3 bases and J by 9 bases, leaving 6 bases between them. Germline V CDR1 and CDR2: SGHAT, FQNNGV. CDR3 in DNA: TGTGCCAGCAGCTTCCAAAGTTCACCCCTCCACTTT. It yields the protein CASSFQSSPLHF.

This clonotype was seen once. This rearrangement joins TRBV6-6 to TRBJ2-7; D tentatively fits TRBD1 or TRBD2 (5 bases each). The CDR3 runs 13 residues. Germline V lookup: CDR1 MNHNY, CDR2 SVGAGI (reference sequence). V lost 0 bases, J lost 7 bases, and 10 bases lay in between. CDR3 in DNA: TGTGCCAGCAGTTACTCGACGGGGCCGGAGCAGTACTTC. It is translated as CASSYSTGPEQYF.

This CDR3 reads CSARQGPFF. The CDR3 DNA is TGCAGCGCTCGACAGGGACCTTTCTTT. This sequence joins TRBV29-1 and TRBJ1-1; 7 bases are a match to TRBD1. CDR3 length: 9 residues. The germline V gene has CDR1 SQVTM and CDR2 ANQGSEA. The V gene end was trimmed by 7 bases and the J gene end by 12 bases; junction bases not matched to a gene: 5.

This chain connects TRBV9 to TRBJ1-6; weak D call: TRBD1 (5 bases). Per the germline V gene, CDR1 is SGDLS and CDR2 is YYNGEE. The CDR3 is 19 amino acids. Trimming stripped 4 bases from V and 5 bases from J, with 25 bases between. CDR3 loop: CASSPRRVKLRANNSPLHF. The CDR3 coding sequence is TGTGCCAGCAGCCCGAGGCGGGTAAAACTCAGGGCTAATAATTCACCCCTCCACTTT.

The V and J genes are TRBV12-3 or TRBV12-4 and TRBJ2-2; possibly TRBD1 for D (6 bases). The CDR3 length is 13 residues. Trimming removed 3 bases at V and 6 bases at J, with 8 bases between. The CDR3 reads CASSFNRAGELFF. CDR3 nucleotides: TGTGCCAGCAGTTTCAACAGGGCCGGGGAGCTGTTTTTT.

J is TRBJ1-5 and V is TRBV6-5; maybe TRBD1 (5 bases). V gave up 5 bases and J gave up 5 bases, with 10 bases separating them. Germline CDR1 and CDR2: MNHEY and SVGAGI. CDR3 length equals 13 residues. In nucleotides, the CDR3 is TGTGCCAGCAGTCACAGGAAGGATCAGCCCCAGCATTTT. Its translation is CASSHRKDQPQHF.

This chain connects TRBV20-1 to TRBJ1-5; D remains unclear. The V end was cut by 3 bases, the J end by 5 bases, with 8 bases between. This CDR3 is 12 amino acids long. Germline V lookup: CDR1 DFQATT, CDR2 SNEGSKA (reference sequence). CDR3 sequence: CSASRHDQPQHF. CDR3 in DNA: TGCAGTGCTAGTAGACACGATCAGCCCCAGCATTTT.

CDR3 DNA sequence: TGCAGTGTCAAGAGGGGACAGCAAGAGACCCAGTACTTC. This translates into CSVKRGQQETQYF. V and J are TRBV20-1 and TRBJ2-5; 7 nucleotides agree with TRBD1. The CDR3 extends over 13 amino acids. Germline V gene lookup returns CDR1 DFQATT and CDR2 SNEGSKA (reference sequence). The V segment lost 7 bases and the J segment 2 bases; nucleotides outside the gene matches: 7.

This chain uses TRBV29-1 with TRBJ2-1, with 8 bases fitting TRBD2. The CDR3 length is 14 residues. Germline V gene sequence: CDR1 SQVTM, CDR2 ANQGSEA. Trimming removed 4 bases from V and 5 bases from J; junction bases left unmatched: 7. The CDR3 nucleotides are TGCAGCGTTGGTCGAACGGGAGGGGACAATGAGCAGTTCTTC. This gives the protein CSVGRTGGDNEQFF.

The chain carries TRBV9 and TRBJ2-1; unclear D gene. In germline, CDR1 is SGDLS, CDR2 YYNGEE. The CDR3 covers 15 residues. Trimming stripped 0 bases from V and 0 bases from J, with 7 bases between. The CDR3 is CASSVGGFSYNEQFF. The CDR3, as DNA: TGTGCCAGCAGCGTAGGCGGTTTCTCCTACAATGAGCAGTTCTTC.

This chain uses TRBV5-6 with TRBJ2-7; D is undetermined. The germline gives CDR1 SGHDT, CDR2 YYEEEE. There are 15 residues in the CDR3. V was shortened by 0 bases and J by 0 bases, with 10 bases between the two germline ends. CDR3 in amino acids: CASSLVGHFSYEQYF. CDR3 coding DNA: TGTGCCAGCAGCTTGGTTGGCCATTTCTCCTACGAGCAGTACTTC.

The rearrangement joins TRBV3-1 to TRBJ2-1, with D perhaps TRBD2 (5 bases). CDR1 is LGHDT, CDR2 YNNKEL, per germline (reference sequence). V was trimmed by 3 bases and J by 2 bases, leaving 11 bases between them. The CDR3 totals 15 residues. The CDR3: CASSQSGWAYNEQFF. The DNA of the CDR3 is TGTGCCAGCAGCCAGAGCGGATGGGCCTACAATGAGCAGTTCTTC.

DNA of the CDR3: TGTGCCTGGAGTACCGGACAGGGATCACCCCTCCACTTT. Its translation is CAWSTGQGSPLHF. The chain couples TRBV30 to TRBJ1-6; TRBD1 matches 8 bases. Germline CDR1 GTSNPN, CDR2 SVGIG (reference sequence). The trim removed 2 bases at V and 10 bases at J, leaving 4 bases unmatched. CDR3 length equals 13 residues.

This rearrangement joins TRBV9 to TRBJ2-3; a weak D match, TRBD2 (6 bases). V lost 0 bases to trimming and J lost 2 bases, with 13 bases between them. CDR3 length: 16 amino acids. The germline gives CDR1 SGDLS, CDR2 YYNGEE. CDR3 protein: CASSVGGGVNTDTQYF. CDR3 DNA: TGTGCCAGCAGCGTAGGCGGAGGGGTCAACACAGATACGCAGTATTTT. Full variable domain (remainder filled in from reference TRBV9 and TRBJ2-3): DSGVTQTPKHLITATGQRVTLRCSPRSGDLSVYWYQQSLDQGLQFLIQYYNGEERAKGNILERFSAQQFPDLHSELNLSSLELGDSALYFCASSVGGGVNTDTQYFGPGTRLTVL.

The chain joins TRBV30 to TRBJ1-5, with TRBD1 matching 11 bases. This CDR3 region has 14 residues. Unmatched junction bases numbered 5, after V lost 4 bases and J lost 6 bases. Looked up from germline, CDR1 is GTSNPN and CDR2 is SVGIG (reference sequence). Here the CDR3 reads CAWTGQGASQPQHF. CDR3 DNA: TGTGCCTGGACCGGACAGGGGGCGAGTCAGCCCCAGCATTTT.

This rearrangement joins TRBV11-2 to TRBJ1-1; D call uncertain. This CDR3 spans 13 amino acids. Per the germline V gene, CDR1 is SGHAT and CDR2 is FQNNGV. The germline V and J ends were trimmed by 2 bases and 7 bases, with 11 bases remaining between them. CDR3 in amino acids: CASSLSGYLEAFF. CDR3 coding DNA: TGTGCCAGCAGCTTATCGGGTTACCTTGAAGCTTTCTTT.

The chain links TRBV30 to TRBJ2-2; 7 bases align to TRBD2. J gave up 4 bases and V 4 bases, and 12 bases lay outside the gene matches. This CDR3 is 16 amino acids long. Germline V gives CDR1 GTSNPN, CDR2 SVGIG (reference sequence). The CDR3: CAWNHRGVIFTGELFF. In nucleotides, the CDR3 is TGTGCCTGGAATCACCGGGGGGTGATTTTCACCGGGGAGCTGTTTTTT.

The chain carries TRBV20-1 and TRBJ1-4; D possibly corresponds to TRBD1 (5 bases). Germline CDR1 reads DFQATT; CDR2 reads SNEGSKA (reference sequence). CDR3 length: 13 amino acids. The germline V and J ends were trimmed by 7 bases and 2 bases, with 11 bases remaining between them. This CDR3 reads CSVLDTTNEKLFF. As DNA, the CDR3 is TGCAGTGTTCTGGACACGACTAATGAAAAACTGTTTTTT.

This chain uses TRBV3-1 with TRBJ2-1; TRBD2 matches 10 bases. The germline gives CDR1 LGHDT, CDR2 YNNKEL (reference sequence). This CDR3 has 15 residues. V lost 4 bases, J lost 7 bases, and 7 bases stayed unmatched. The CDR3 nucleotides read TGTGCCAGCAGCCGTCGGGGTAGCGGGAGGAATGAGCAGTTCTTC. Translating it yields CASSRRGSGRNEQFF.

The J gene is TRBJ2-1, the V gene TRBV20-1; 9 nucleotides line up with TRBD2. V was pared by 4 bases and J by 6 bases, with 7 bases of the junction left unmatched. The CDR3 has 14 amino acids. Germline assignment: CDR1 DFQATT and CDR2 SNEGSKA (reference sequence). The DNA for the CDR3 is TGCAGTGCTATCCAAGCGGGGGGCTTCAATGAGCAGTTCTTC. Protein: CSAIQAGGFNEQFF.

V gene TRBV29-1 combines with J gene TRBJ1-2, with D possibly being TRBD1 (5 bases). CDR3 length: 11 residues. V lost 7 bases, J lost 7 bases, and 13 bases lay in between. Germline loops: CDR1 SQVTM, CDR2 ANQGSEA. This CDR3 is CSANQGGGYTF. The DNA for the CDR3 is TGCAGCGCCAACCAGGGAGGTGGCTACACCTTC.

Only a few counts were recorded for this clonotype. This chain connects TRBV10-3 to TRBJ2-1, with D hard to call. Trimming shortened V by 10 bases and J by 4 bases, and 8 bases separated the two germline ends. This CDR3 comprises 11 residues. From germline, CDR1 is ENHRY and CDR2 SYGVKD. CDR3 coding DNA: TGTGCCACCTCGGGTTACAATGAGCAGTTCTTC. Amino acids: CATSGYNEQFF.

V is TRBV5-1 and J is TRBJ2-5; maybe TRBD1 (6 bases). V lost 4 bases and J 3 bases, leaving 10 bases between the germline ends. The CDR3 is made up of 13 amino acids. Germline V gives CDR1 SGHRS, CDR2 YFSETQ. The CDR3 sequence: CASSPTGKETQYF. The CDR3 DNA reads TGCGCCAGCAGCCCCACAGGGAAAGAGACCCAGTACTTC.

The chain recombines TRBV20-1 with TRBJ2-7, with D possibly being TRBD1 or TRBD2 (5 bases each). V dropped 0 bases and J dropped 3 bases, with 15 bases sitting between them. There are 15 residues in the CDR3. Germline V lookup: CDR1 DFQATT, CDR2 SNEGSKA (reference sequence). As DNA, the CDR3 is TGCAGTGCTAGAGATCGAGGGCAGGGTAACTACGAGCAGTACTTC. Amino acid sequence: CSARDRGQGNYEQYF.